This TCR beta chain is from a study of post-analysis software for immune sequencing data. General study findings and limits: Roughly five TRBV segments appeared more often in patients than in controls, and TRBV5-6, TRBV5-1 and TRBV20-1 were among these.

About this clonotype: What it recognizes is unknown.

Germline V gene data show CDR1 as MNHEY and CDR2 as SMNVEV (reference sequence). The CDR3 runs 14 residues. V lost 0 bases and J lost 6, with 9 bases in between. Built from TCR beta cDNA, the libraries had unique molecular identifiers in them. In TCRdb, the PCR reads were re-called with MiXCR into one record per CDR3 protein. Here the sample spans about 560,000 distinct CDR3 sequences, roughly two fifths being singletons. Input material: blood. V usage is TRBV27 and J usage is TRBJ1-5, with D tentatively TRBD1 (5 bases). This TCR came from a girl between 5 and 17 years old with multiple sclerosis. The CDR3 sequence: CASSLSLGGQPQHF. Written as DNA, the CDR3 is TGTGCCAGCAGTTTATCGTTGGGGGGTCAGCCCCAGCATTTT.